A selection of T cell receptor beta chains follows, all from one sample in a study of T cells in Graves' hyperthyroidism and ophthalmopathy. TCRdb recomputed calls from the multiplex PCR reads with MiXCR, one row per CDR3 protein. The repertoire holds about 520,000 distinct CDR3 sequences, around 22% seen once, with roughly 12% in the top ten. The source material was blood. The origin of the receptors is a woman in her thirties with Graves' ophthalmopathy. CDR3s include the opening cysteine and the closing phenylalanine or tryptophan. The D gene is left open where the match is weak. Not every row has a clone size; where given, it reads once, few, many or a size class.

>TRBJ1-5|.|TRBV20-1|many
CSASTTGINQPQHF
TGCAGTGCTTCAACTACAGGAATCAATCAGCCCCAGCATTTT
>TRBJ1-2|TRBD1|TRBV6-5|many
CASSYTLRGQGYTF
TGTGCCAGCAGTTACACCCTCAGGGGGCAGGGCTACACCTTC
>TRBJ1-2|TRBD1|TRBV27|.
CASSLGGTAYGYTF
TGTGCCAGCAGTTTAGGTGGGACAGCCTATGGCTACACCTTC
>TRBJ1-1|.|TRBV19|many
CAGNPGEEDTEAFF
TGTGCCGGGAACCCGGGGGAGGAGGACACTGAAGCTTTCTTT
>TRBJ1-2|.|TRBV6-2/TRBV6-3|many
CASSSEDALFGYTF
TGTGCCAGCAGTTCGGAAGATGCTCTTTTTGGCTACACCTTC
>TRBJ1-6|TRBD1|TRBV7-9|many
CASSQGQGNSPLHF
TGTGCCAGCAGCCAGGGACAGGGAAATTCACCCCTCCACTTT
>TRBJ1-3|.|TRBV10-1|.
CASSESPAGLGNTIYF
TGCGCCAGCAGTGAGTCCCCGGCAGGACTTGGAAACACCATATATTTT
>TRBJ2-5|TRBD2|TRBV7-2|many
CASSFVAGGLQETQYF
TGTGCCAGCAGCTTTGTTGCGGGGGGGCTTCAAGAGACCCAGTACTTC
>TRBJ1-2|.|TRBV28|once
CASSLALPSYTF
TGTGCCAGCAGTTTAGCCCTACCCAGCTACACCTTC
>TRBJ1-1|.|TRBV12-3/TRBV12-4|many
CASSQPTVENTEAFF
TGTGCCAGCAGTCAACCCACAGTGGAGAACACTGAAGCTTTCTTT
>TRBJ1-1|.|TRBV11-2|.
CASSLFGSAITEAFF
TGTGCCAGCAGCTTATTTGGGAGCGCGATCACTGAAGCTTTCTTT
>TRBJ1-3|.|TRBV5-1|.
CASSPDPGLSGNTIYF
TGCGCCAGCAGCCCCGATCCGGGACTCTCTGGAAACACCATATATTTT
>TRBJ1-1|.|TRBV27|many
CASSLSRGDEAFF
TGTGCCAGCAGTTTATCCCGGGGGGATGAAGCTTTCTTT
>TRBJ1-2|TRBD1|TRBV30|.
CAWSRGQGPYGYTF
TGTGCCTGGAGTAGGGGACAGGGCCCCTATGGCTACACCTTC
>TRBJ1-2|.|TRBV29-1|.
CSVQGRGYGYTF
TGCAGCGTTCAGGGAAGGGGCTATGGCTACACCTTC
>TRBJ2-5|TRBD2|TRBV6-1|many
CASIRTSGGKTQYF
TGTGCCAGCATACGGACTAGCGGGGGGAAGACCCAGTACTTC
>TRBJ1-2|.|TRBV10-2|few
CATSTATNYGYTF
TGCGCCACCTCGACAGCCACAAACTATGGCTACACCTTC
>TRBJ1-1|.|TRBV12-3/TRBV12-4|many
CASNKQANTEAFF
TGTGCCAGCAACAAACAGGCGAACACTGAAGCTTTCTTT
>TRBJ1-2|.|TRBV6-5|many
CASSYAQGVFSGYTF
TGTGCCAGCAGTTACGCACAGGGTGTTTTCTCTGGCTACACCTTC
>TRBJ1-2|.|TRBV15|.
CATSRDPGYTARYGYTF
TGTGCCACCAGCAGAGATCCGGGGTACACCGCTCGCTATGGCTACACCTTC
>TRBJ2-7|TRBD2|TRBV28|.
CASRFSGNSYEQYF
TGTGCCAGCAGATTTAGCGGGAACTCCTACGAGCAGTACTTC
>TRBJ1-6|.|TRBV6-2/TRBV6-3|many
CASGDSPLHF
TGTGCCAGCGGCGATTCACCCCTCCACTTT
>TRBJ1-2|.|TRBV25-1|many
CASSPPYGTDYGYTF
TGTGCCAGCAGTCCCCCTTACGGGACGGACTATGGCTACACCTTC
>TRBJ2-2|TRBD2|TRBV2|.
CASSLAGLTGELFF
TGTGCCAGCAGCCTAGCGGGGCTCACCGGGGAGCTGTTTTTT
>TRBJ2-2|TRBD1|TRBV12-3/TRBV12-4|many
CASSSGTGTTNTGELFF
TGTGCCAGCAGTTCCGGGACAGGGACTACTAACACCGGGGAGCTGTTTTTT
>TRBJ1-5|.|TRBV5-1|few
CASSLNRPTEPQHF
TGCGCCAGCAGCTTGAACAGGCCCACAGAGCCCCAGCATTTT
>TRBJ1-5|.|TRBV19|.
CASSTGTNQPQHF
TGTGCCAGTAGTACAGGGACTAATCAGCCCCAGCATTTT
>TRBJ1-1|.|TRBV7-9|many
CASSLGAGLNLGAFF
TGTGCCAGCAGCTTAGGGGCAGGGTTAAACCTCGGAGCTTTCTTT
>TRBJ1-1|.|TRBV20-1|few
CSARDVGGKRMLNTEAFF
TGCAGTGCTAGAGATGTCGGGGGCAAGCGGATGTTGAACACTGAAGCTTTCTTT
>TRBJ1-5|TRBD1|TRBV10-2|many
CASKWGTGANQPQHF
TGCGCCAGCAAGTGGGGGACAGGGGCCAATCAGCCCCAGCATTTT
>TRBJ2-5|.|TRBV20-1|.
CSATGQRETQYF
TGCAGTGCTACTGGACAACGGGAGACCCAGTACTTC
>TRBJ2-5|TRBD1|TRBV7-7|many
CASSISGTGVETQYF
TGTGCTAGCAGCATCTCCGGGACAGGGGTGGAGACCCAGTACTTC
>TRBJ2-7|TRBD1|TRBV10-3|many
CAISQKTGSSYEQYF
TGTGCCATCAGTCAAAAGACAGGGAGCTCCTACGAGCAGTACTTC
>TRBJ2-7|TRBD1|TRBV20-1|.
CSARDQGQGAKSTYEQYF
TGCAGTGCTAGAGATCAGGGACAGGGGGCTAAGTCTACCTACGAGCAGTACTTC
>TRBJ1-5|.|TRBV12-3/TRBV12-4|many
CASTGQFHQPQHF
TGTGCCAGCACCGGACAGTTCCATCAGCCCCAGCATTTT
>TRBJ1-2|.|TRBV12-3/TRBV12-4|.
CASSLVSGTPYGYTF
TGTGCCAGCAGTTTAGTATCGGGGACACCCTATGGCTACACCTTC
>TRBJ2-5|.|TRBV27|.
CASSLSGVWETQYF
TGTGCCAGCAGTTTATCGGGGGTATGGGAGACCCAGTACTTC
>TRBJ1-2|.|TRBV5-1|many
CASSLEGAGYTF
TGCGCCAGCAGCTTGGAAGGGGCTGGCTACACCTTC
>TRBJ1-6|.|TRBV28|.
CASEGPGGNSPLHF
TGTGCCAGCGAGGGACCGGGAGGGAATTCACCCCTCCACTTT
>TRBJ1-5|.|TRBV6-1|.
CASSEPPAGGWNQPQHF
TGTGCCAGCAGTGAACCCCCGGCTGGGGGATGGAATCAGCCCCAGCATTTT
>TRBJ2-6|.|TRBV15|many
CATSRDWGTSIKLSGANVLTF
TGTGCCACCAGCAGAGATTGGGGGACAAGTATCAAGCTTTCTGGGGCCAACGTCCTGACTTTC
>TRBJ1-1|TRBD1|TRBV6-1|.
CASSEARDRQAFF
TGTGCCAGCAGTGAAGCGCGGGACAGACAAGCTTTCTTT
>TRBJ1-1|.|TRBV15|many
CATSRNQIGASNTEAFF
TGTGCCACCAGCAGAAACCAGATCGGGGCCTCGAACACTGAAGCTTTCTTT
>TRBJ1-6|TRBD1|TRBV12-3/TRBV12-4|.
CASSFQGADSPLHF
TGTGCCAGCAGTTTTCAGGGGGCCGATTCACCCCTCCACTTT
>TRBJ2-7|.|TRBV5-4|many
CASSLDPGVKSYEQYF
TGTGCCAGCAGCTTGGACCCTGGGGTGAAGTCCTACGAGCAGTACTTC
>TRBJ1-5|.|TRBV6-1|many
CASRTTEYSNQPQHF
TGTGCCAGCAGAACGACCGAGTATAGCAATCAGCCCCAGCATTTT
>TRBJ2-7|.|TRBV12-3/TRBV12-4|.
CASSSGVTEQYF
TGTGCCAGCAGTTCCGGGGTGACCGAGCAGTACTTC
>TRBJ2-3|TRBD1|TRBV19|.
CASSIGGQGVIDTQYF
TGTGCCAGTAGTATAGGCGGACAGGGGGTTATAGATACGCAGTATTTT
>TRBJ1-2|TRBD1|TRBV6-2/TRBV6-3|.
CASSDGQGIGYTF
TGTGCCAGCAGTGACGGACAGGGTATTGGCTACACCTTC